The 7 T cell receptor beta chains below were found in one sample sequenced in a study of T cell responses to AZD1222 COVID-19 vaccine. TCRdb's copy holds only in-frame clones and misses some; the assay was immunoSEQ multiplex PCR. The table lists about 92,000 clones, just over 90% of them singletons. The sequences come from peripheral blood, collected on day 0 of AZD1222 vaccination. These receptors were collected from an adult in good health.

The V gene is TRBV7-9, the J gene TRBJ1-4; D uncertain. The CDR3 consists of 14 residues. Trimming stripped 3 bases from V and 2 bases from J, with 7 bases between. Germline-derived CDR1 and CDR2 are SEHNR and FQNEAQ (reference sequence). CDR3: CASSLGQTNEKLFF. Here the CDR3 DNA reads TGTGCCAGCAGCTTGGGCCAGACTAATGAAAAACTGTTTTTT.

CDR3 protein: CASSLNGPVGYTF. CDR3 nucleotides: TGTGCCAGCAGCTTAAATGGCCCCGTTGGCTACACCTTC. The chain links TRBV7-2 to TRBJ1-2; D gene unclear. CDR1 SGHTA and CDR2 FQGNSA come from the germline V gene. V dropped 2 bases and J dropped 7 bases, with 11 bases sitting between them. This CDR3 region has 13 residues.

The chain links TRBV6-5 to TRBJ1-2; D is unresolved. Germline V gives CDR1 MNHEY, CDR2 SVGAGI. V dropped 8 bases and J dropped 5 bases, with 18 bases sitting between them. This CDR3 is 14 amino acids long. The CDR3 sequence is CASGMEGWGYGYTF. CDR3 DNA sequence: TGTGCCAGCGGGATGGAAGGGTGGGGTTATGGCTACACCTTC.

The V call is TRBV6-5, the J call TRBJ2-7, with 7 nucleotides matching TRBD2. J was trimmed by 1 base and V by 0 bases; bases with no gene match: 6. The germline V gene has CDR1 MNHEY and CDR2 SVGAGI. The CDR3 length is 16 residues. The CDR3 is CASSYSITGGSYEQYF. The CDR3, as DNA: TGTGCCAGCAGTTACTCGATAACGGGGGGATCCTACGAGCAGTACTTC.

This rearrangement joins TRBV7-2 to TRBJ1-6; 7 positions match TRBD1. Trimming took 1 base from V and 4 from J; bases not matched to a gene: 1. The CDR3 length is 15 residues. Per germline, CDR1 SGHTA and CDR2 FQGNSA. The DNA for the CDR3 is TGTGCCAGCAGCTTAGTCAGGGGGTATAATTCACCCCTCCACTTT. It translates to CASSLVRGYNSPLHF.

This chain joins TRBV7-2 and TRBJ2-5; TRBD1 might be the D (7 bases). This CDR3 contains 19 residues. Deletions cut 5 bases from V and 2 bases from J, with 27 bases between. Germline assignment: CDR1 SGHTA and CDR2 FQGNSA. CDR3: CASSPSTGLRIGGQETQYF. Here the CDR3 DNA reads TGTGCCAGCAGCCCCTCGACAGGGTTGCGAATTGGGGGGCAAGAGACCCAGTACTTC.

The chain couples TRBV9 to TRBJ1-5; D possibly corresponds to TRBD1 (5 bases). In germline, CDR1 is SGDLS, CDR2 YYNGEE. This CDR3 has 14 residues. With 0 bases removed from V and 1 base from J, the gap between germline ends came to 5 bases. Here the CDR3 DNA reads TGTGCCAGCAGCGTAGGGGACAGCAATCAGCCCCAGCATTTT. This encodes CASSVGDSNQPQHF.